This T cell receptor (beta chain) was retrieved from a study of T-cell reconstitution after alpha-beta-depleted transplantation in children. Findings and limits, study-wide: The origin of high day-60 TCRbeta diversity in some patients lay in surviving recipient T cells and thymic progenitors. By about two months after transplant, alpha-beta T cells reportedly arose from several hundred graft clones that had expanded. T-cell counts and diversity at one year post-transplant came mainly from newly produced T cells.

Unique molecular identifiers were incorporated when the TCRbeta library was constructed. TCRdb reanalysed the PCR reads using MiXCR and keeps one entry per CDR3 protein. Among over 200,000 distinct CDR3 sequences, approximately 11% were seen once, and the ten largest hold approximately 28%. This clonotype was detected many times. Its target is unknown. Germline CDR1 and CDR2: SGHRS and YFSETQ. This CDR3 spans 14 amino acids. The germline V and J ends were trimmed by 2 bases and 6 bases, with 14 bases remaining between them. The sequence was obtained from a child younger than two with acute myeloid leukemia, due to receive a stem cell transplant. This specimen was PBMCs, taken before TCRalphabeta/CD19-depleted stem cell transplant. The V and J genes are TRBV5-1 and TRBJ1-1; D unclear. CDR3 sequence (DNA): TGCGCCAGCAGCTTCTATTTCGGTGGCCCTGAAGCTTTCTTT. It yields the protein CASSFYFGGPEAFF. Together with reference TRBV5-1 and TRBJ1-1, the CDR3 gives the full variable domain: KAGVTQTPRYLIKTRGQQVTLSCSPISGHRSVSWYQQTPGQGLQFLFEYFSETQRNKGNFPGRFSGRQFSNSRSEMNVSTLELGDSALYLCASSFYFGGPEAFFGQGTRLTVV.